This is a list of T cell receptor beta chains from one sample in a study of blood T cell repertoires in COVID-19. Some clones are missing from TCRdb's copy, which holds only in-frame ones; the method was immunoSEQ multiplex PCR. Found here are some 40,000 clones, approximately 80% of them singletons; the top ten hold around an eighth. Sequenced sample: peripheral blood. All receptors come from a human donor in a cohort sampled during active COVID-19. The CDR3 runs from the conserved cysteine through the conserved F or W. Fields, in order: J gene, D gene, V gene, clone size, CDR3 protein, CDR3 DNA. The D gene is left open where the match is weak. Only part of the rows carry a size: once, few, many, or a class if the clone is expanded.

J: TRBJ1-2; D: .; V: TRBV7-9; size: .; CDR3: CASSLPGKYGYTF; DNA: TGTGCCAGCAGCTTACCAGGGAAATATGGCTACACCTTC
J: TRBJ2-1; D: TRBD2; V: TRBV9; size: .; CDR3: CASSSLAGVNNEQFF; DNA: TGTGCCAGCAGCTCCCTAGCGGGAGTCAACAATGAGCAGTTCTTC
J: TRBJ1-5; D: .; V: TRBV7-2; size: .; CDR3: CASSLDQANVPQHF; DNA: TGTGCCAGCAGCTTAGACCAGGCGAACGTGCCCCAGCATTTT
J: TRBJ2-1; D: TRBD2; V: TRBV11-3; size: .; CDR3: CASSSLGGLSYNEQFF; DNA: TGTGCCAGCAGCTCCCTGGGGGGACTATCCTACAATGAGCAGTTCTTC
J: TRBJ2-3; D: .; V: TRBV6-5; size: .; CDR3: CASSSQGFTDTQYF; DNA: TGTGCCAGCAGTTCACAGGGATTCACAGATACGCAGTATTTT
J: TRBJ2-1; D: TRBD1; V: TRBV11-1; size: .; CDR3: CASSPDRAYNEQFF; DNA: TGTGCCAGCAGCCCAGACAGGGCCTACAATGAGCAGTTCTTC
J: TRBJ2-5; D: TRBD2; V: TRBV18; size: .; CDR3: CASSPRTSSQETQYF; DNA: TGTGCCAGCTCGCCCCGGACTAGCAGCCAAGAGACCCAGTACTTC
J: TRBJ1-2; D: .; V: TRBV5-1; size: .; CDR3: CASSGGSTTGGYTF; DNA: TGCGCCAGCAGCGGGGGGTCCACGACTGGAGGCTACACCTTC
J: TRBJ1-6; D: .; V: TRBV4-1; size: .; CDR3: CASSQEQVNNSPLHF; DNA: TGCGCCAGCAGCCAAGAGCAGGTTAATAATTCACCCCTCCACTTT
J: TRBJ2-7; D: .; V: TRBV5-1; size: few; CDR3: CASSLDRVVHEQYF; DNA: TGCGCCAGCAGCTTGGACAGGGTTGTCCACGAGCAGTACTTC
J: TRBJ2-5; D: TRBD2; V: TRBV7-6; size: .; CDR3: CASSLGLAGGGETQYF; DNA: TGTGCCAGCAGCTTGGGACTAGCGGGAGGGGGGGAGACCCAGTACTTC
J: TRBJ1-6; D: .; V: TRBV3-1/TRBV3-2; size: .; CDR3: CASSQQGGSPLHF; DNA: TGTGCCAGCAGCCAACAGGGAGGGTCACCCCTCCACTTT
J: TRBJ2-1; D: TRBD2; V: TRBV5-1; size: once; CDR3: CASSRIGGSSYNEQFF; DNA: TGCGCCAGCAGTAGGATCGGCGGGAGCTCCTACAATGAGCAGTTCTTC
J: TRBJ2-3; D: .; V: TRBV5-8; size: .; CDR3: CASSLLFGSTDTQYF; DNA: TGTGCCAGCAGCCTGCTTTTCGGTAGCACAGATACGCAGTATTTT
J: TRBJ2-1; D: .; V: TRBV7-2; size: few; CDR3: CASSFTQGGYNEQFF; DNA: TGTGCCAGCAGCTTTACCCAGGGGGGTTACAATGAGCAGTTCTTC
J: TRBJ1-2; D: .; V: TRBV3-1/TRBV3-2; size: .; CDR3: CASSQTHSGDGYTF; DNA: TGTGCCAGCAGCCAAACCCACAGTGGTGATGGCTACACCTTC
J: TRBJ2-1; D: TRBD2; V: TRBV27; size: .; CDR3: CASSLMASGYNEQFF; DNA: TGTGCCAGCAGTTTAATGGCTAGCGGGTACAATGAGCAGTTCTTC
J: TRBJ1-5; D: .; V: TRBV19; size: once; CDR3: CASNPREGQPQHF; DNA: TGTGCCAGTAACCCGAGGGAAGGTCAGCCCCAGCATTTT
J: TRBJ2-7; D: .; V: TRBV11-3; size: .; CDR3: CASSPRDFDYEQYF; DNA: TGTGCCAGCAGCCCCCGGGACTTCGACTACGAGCAGTACTTC
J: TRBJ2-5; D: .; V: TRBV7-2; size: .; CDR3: CASSLGVPGTQYF; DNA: TGTGCCAGCAGCTTAGGCGTCCCGGGGACCCAGTACTTC
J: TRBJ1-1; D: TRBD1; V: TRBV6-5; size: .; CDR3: CASSHRGMNTEAFF; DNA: TGTGCCAGCAGCCACAGGGGGATGAACACTGAAGCTTTCTTT
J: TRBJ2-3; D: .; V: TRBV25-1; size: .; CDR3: CASSEPGSADTQYF; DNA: TGTGCCAGCAGTGAACCGGGGAGCGCAGATACGCAGTATTTT
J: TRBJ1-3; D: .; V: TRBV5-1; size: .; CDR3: CASSLAGVNTIYF; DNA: TGCGCCAGCAGCTTAGCCGGAGTAAACACCATATATTTT
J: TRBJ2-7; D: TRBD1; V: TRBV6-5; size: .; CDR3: CATTGQGYEQYF; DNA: TGTGCCACCACCGGACAGGGTTACGAGCAGTACTTC
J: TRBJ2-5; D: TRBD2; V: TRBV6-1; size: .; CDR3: CASSGLLAGHQETQYF; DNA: TGTGCCAGCAGTGGCCTATTAGCGGGACATCAAGAGACCCAGTACTTC
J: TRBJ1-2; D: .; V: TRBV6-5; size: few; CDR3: CASRSIRGYTF; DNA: TGTGCCAGCAGATCGATTAGAGGCTACACCTTC
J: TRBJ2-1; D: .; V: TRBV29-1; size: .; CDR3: CSVVTGNSYNEQFF; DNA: TGCAGCGTTGTCACAGGTAACTCCTACAATGAGCAGTTCTTC
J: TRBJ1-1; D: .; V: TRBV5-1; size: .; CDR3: CASSLGQRSEAFF; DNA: TGCGCCAGCAGCTTGGGACAAAGATCTGAAGCTTTCTTT
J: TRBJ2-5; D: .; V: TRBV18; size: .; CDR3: CASSPRSTAQETQYF; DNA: TGTGCCAGCTCACCACGCTCGACAGCACAAGAGACCCAGTACTTC
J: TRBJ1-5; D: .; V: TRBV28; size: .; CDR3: CASSLRQAPYSNQPQHF; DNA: TGTGCCAGCAGCCTCCGACAAGCCCCTTATAGCAATCAGCCCCAGCATTTT
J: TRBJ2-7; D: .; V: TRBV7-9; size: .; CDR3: CASSPPYGRRRSSYEQYF; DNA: TGTGCCAGCAGCCCACCTTATGGTCGCAGGCGATCATCCTACGAGCAGTACTTC
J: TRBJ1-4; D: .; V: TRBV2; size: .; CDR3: CASTGIGIEEKLFF; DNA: TGTGCCAGCACGGGAATAGGGATAGAGGAAAAACTGTTTTTT
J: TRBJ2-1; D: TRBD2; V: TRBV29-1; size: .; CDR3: CSAATSGGYVVQFF; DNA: TGCAGCGCCGCAACTAGCGGGGGGTACGTCGTGCAGTTCTTC
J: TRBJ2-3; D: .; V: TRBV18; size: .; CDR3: CASSPESADTQYF; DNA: TGTGCCAGCTCACCAGAATCAGCGGATACGCAGTATTTT
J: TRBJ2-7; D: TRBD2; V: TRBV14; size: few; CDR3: CASSQVLAEGVYEQYF; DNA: TGTGCCAGCAGCCAAGTACTAGCGGAGGGAGTCTACGAGCAGTACTTC
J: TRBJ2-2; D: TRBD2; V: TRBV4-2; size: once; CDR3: CASSQERRTSVAGELFF; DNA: TGTGCCAGCAGCCAAGAGAGGCGGACTAGCGTCGCCGGGGAGCTGTTTTTT
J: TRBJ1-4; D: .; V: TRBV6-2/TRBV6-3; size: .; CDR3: CASSPGDSNEKLFF; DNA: TGTGCCAGCAGTCCAGGGGATTCTAATGAAAAACTGTTTTTT
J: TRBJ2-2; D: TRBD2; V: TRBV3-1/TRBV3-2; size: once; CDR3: CASRVTSAGGELFF; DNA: TGTGCCAGCAGGGTGACTAGCGCGGGCGGGGAGCTGTTTTTT
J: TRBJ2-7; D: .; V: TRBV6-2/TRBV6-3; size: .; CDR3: CASSYSLAADYEQYF; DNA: TGTGCCAGCAGTTACTCGTTGGCGGCAGACTACGAGCAGTACTTC
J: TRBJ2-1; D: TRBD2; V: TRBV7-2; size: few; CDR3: CASSLALAGINEQFF; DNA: TGTGCCAGCAGCTTAGCTTTAGCGGGAATTAATGAGCAGTTCTTC
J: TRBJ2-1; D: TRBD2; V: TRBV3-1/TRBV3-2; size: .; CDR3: CASSQGIAGAGNEQFF; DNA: TGTGCCAGCAGCCAAGGAATTGCGGGAGCTGGCAATGAGCAGTTCTTC
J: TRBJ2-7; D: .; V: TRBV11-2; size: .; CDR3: CASSRAPGDEQYF; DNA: TGTGCCAGCAGCCGGGCCCCGGGAGACGAGCAGTACTTC
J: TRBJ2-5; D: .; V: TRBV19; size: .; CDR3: CASRQSGETQYF; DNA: TGTGCCAGTCGACAGTCCGGGGAGACCCAGTACTTC
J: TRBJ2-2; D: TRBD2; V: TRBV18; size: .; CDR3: CASSPRLAGTNTGELFF; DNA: TGTGCCAGCTCCCCCAGACTAGCGGGGACGAACACCGGGGAGCTGTTTTTT
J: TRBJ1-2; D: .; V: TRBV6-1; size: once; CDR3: CASSEQGYGYTF; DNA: TGTGCCAGCAGTGAACAGGGGTATGGCTACACCTTC
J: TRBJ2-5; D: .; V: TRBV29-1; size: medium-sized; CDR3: CSSRGVQETQYF; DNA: TGCAGCTCCCGAGGTGTGCAAGAGACCCAGTACTTC
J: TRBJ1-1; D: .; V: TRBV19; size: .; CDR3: CASSIDQRLTEAFF; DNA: TGTGCCAGTAGTATAGACCAGAGACTCACTGAAGCTTTCTTT
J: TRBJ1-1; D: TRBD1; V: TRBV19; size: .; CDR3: CASRQGAVGTEAFF; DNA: TGTGCCAGTAGACAGGGGGCAGTAGGCACTGAAGCTTTCTTT
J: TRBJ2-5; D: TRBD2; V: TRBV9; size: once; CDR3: CASSVYLAGPQETQYF; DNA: TGTGCCAGCAGCGTATATCTAGCGGGGCCCCAAGAGACCCAGTACTTC
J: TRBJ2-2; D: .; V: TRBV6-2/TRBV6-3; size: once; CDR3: CASSYYLERANAGELFF; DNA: TGTGCCAGCAGTTACTATCTGGAGCGGGCCAACGCCGGGGAGCTGTTTTTT
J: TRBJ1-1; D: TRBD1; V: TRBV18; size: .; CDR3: CASSPIDRVGEAFF; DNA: TGTGCCAGCTCACCCATTGACAGGGTAGGAGAAGCTTTCTTT
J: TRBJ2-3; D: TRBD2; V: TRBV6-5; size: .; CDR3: CASKTGTSGTDTQYF; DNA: TGTGCCAGCAAAACCGGGACTAGCGGCACAGATACGCAGTATTTT